These 17 T cell receptor beta chains originate from one sample sequenced in a study of glioma-infiltrating T cells. Amplification of TCR alpha and beta CDR3 regions from RNA used iRepertoire nested multiplex PCR. TCRdb passed the multiplex PCR reads through MiXCR, listing each CDR3 protein once. The table has 170,000 or so distinct CDR3 sequences, more than 35% seen once. The specimen sequenced was glioma tissue, nonneoplastic brain tissue, or PBMCs (not recorded which). These receptors were taken from a human donor with low-grade glioma or glioblastoma, undergoing nonglioma brain surgery, or in good health (not recorded which).

As for this clonotype: The junction shows a germline mismatch at one end, possibly a read error. For the CDR3, the DNA is TGCAGTGCTAGCGTCCTGGGACAGCTTAATAAAAAACTGTTTTTT. Protein: CSASVLGQLNKKLFF. The rearrangement uses TRBV20-1 and TRBJ1-4; TRBD1 matches at 7 bases. This CDR3 is 15 amino acids long. The germline gives CDR1 DFQATT, CDR2 SNEGSKA (reference sequence).

There are many counts of this clonotype. The chain employs TRBV20-1 and TRBJ2-5; D gene ambiguous. The CDR3 loop spans 13 amino acids. The V gene's germline CDR1 is DFQATT and CDR2 SNEGSKA (reference sequence). Trimming stripped 3 bases from V and 2 bases from J, with 10 bases between. CDR3 amino acids: CSASGGLQETQYF. CDR3 in DNA: TGCAGTGCTAGTGGCGGCCTTCAAGAGACCCAGTACTTC.

The J gene is TRBJ2-3, the V gene TRBV29-1; D is ambiguous. Germline CDR1 SQVTM, CDR2 ANQGSEA. Trimming removed 0 bases at V and 0 bases at J, with 7 bases between. This CDR3 has 14 residues. The CDR3 reads CSVEDLGSTDTQYF. CDR3 nucleotides: TGCAGCGTTGAAGATCTCGGGAGCACAGATACGCAGTATTTT.

In the case of this clonotype: One base away lies a much larger clone, so this may be a sequencing read error. The chain recombines TRBV20-1 with TRBJ2-1; D might be TRBD2 (7 bases). Looked up from germline, CDR1 is DFQATT and CDR2 is SNEGSKA (reference sequence). V was trimmed by 4 bases and J by 3 bases, leaving 16 bases between them. This CDR3 is built from 15 residues. CDR3 bases: TGCAGTGCTAAGGGGGGGCCCTCTTGCTACAATGAGCAGTTCTTC. Translation gives CSAKGGPSCYNEQFF.

V and J are TRBV20-1 and TRBJ2-2, with D possibly TRBD2 on 5 matching bases. The V end lost 8 bases, the J end lost 8 bases, and 15 bases lay between the germline ends. CDR1 is DFQATT and CDR2 is SNEGSKA in the germline V gene (reference sequence). The CDR3 has 12 residues. CDR3 DNA sequence: TGCAGTTTAGCGAATACTACAGGGGAGCTGTTTTTT. Its translation is CSLANTTGELFF.

The chain carries TRBV5-5 and TRBJ1-1; possible D gene TRBD1, 5 bases. The CDR3 sequence is 14 residues long. Germline CDR1 SGHKS, CDR2 YYEKEE (reference sequence). Between the trimmed V and J ends, which lost 0 bases and 5 bases, there was a span of 11 bases. The CDR3 region has the DNA TGTGCCAGCAGCTTGGGGCAGAAGGGGACTGAAGCTTTCTTT. Translating it yields CASSLGQKGTEAFF.

This clonotype was counted many times. The rearrangement links TRBV2 to TRBJ1-1; D gene unclear. The V and J ends lost 1 base and 7 bases respectively, with 13 bases between them. In germline, CDR1 is SNHLY, CDR2 FYNNEI. This CDR3 comprises 14 residues. In DNA, the CDR3 is TGTGCCAGCAGTGAAGACGTGGGATCATTTGAAGCTTTCTTT. Translated, it gives CASSEDVGSFEAFF.

The chain carries TRBV7-8 and TRBJ2-7; 7 bases are a match to TRBD2. This CDR3 spans 16 amino acids. V gave up 5 bases and J gave up 0 bases; unmatched junction bases: 10. CDR1 is SGHVS, CDR2 FQNEAQ, per germline. In nucleotides, the CDR3 is TGTGCCAGCAGCATTTTCCCTAGCGGTCTCTCCTACGAGCAGTACTTC. Translated: CASSIFPSGLSYEQYF.

This chain uses TRBV5-4 with TRBJ1-2, with D maybe TRBD1 (5 bases). This CDR3 region has 15 residues. Germline assignment: CDR1 SGHNT and CDR2 YYREEE (reference sequence). Trimming removed 0 bases at V and 8 bases at J, with 17 bases between. The CDR3 reads CASSLDTGSRVGYTF. Here the CDR3 DNA reads TGTGCCAGCAGCTTGGATACAGGCTCTCGGGTCGGCTACACCTTC.

About this clonotype itself: This may come from a read error, since a much larger clone is one base off. J is TRBJ2-5 and V is TRBV28; no reliable D call. CDR3 length: 14 residues. CDR1 MDHEN and CDR2 SYDVKM come from the germline V gene. Trimming shortened V by 1 base and J by 2 bases, and 8 bases separated the two germline ends. CDR3: CASSLLGRQETQYF. In nucleotides, the CDR3 is TGTGCCAGCAGTTTATTAGGACGGCAAGAGACCCAGTACTTC.

This clonotype was seen many times. The J gene is TRBJ2-5, the V gene TRBV7-9, with a weak D call TRBD2 (6 bases). Germline values: CDR1 SEHNR, CDR2 FQNEAQ (reference sequence). The CDR3 covers 14 residues. With 1 base removed from V and 5 bases from J, the gap between germline ends came to 11 bases. For the CDR3, the DNA is TGTGCCAGCAGCTTAGGCGGGATGGGCGAGACCCAGTACTTC. Amino acid sequence: CASSLGGMGETQYF.

The table lists this clonotype with many counts. This chain connects TRBV28 to TRBJ2-1; unclear D gene. CDR1 and CDR2 from the germline V gene are MDHEN and SYDVKM. The CDR3 runs to 14 residues. The ends were cut back, 5 bases at V and 3 bases at J, with 11 bases in the middle. The CDR3 is CASSRALGYNEQFF. The DNA of the CDR3 is TGTGCCAGCAGTCGAGCGTTAGGCTACAATGAGCAGTTCTTC.

This clonotype was seen at least ten times. The chain joins TRBV20-1 to TRBJ1-1, with D hard to call. Looked up from germline, CDR1 is DFQATT and CDR2 is SNEGSKA (reference sequence). This CDR3 has 14 amino acids. V shed 0 bases and J shed 0 bases, with 8 bases lying between them. The CDR3 spells CSARDPALNTEAFF. CDR3 bases: TGCAGTGCTAGAGATCCCGCCCTGAACACTGAAGCTTTCTTT.

The chain joins TRBV7-3 to TRBJ2-7; D is unresolved. V gave up 6 bases and J gave up 2 bases, with 17 bases separating them. This CDR3 is 15 amino acids long. Germline V gives CDR1 SGHTA, CDR2 FQGTGA. DNA for the CDR3: TGTGCCAGCAGGCCACGGATGGCAGGCACCTACGAGCAGTACTTC. Its protein product is CASRPRMAGTYEQYF.

This clonotype was seen repeatedly, ten times or more. The chain has TRBV20-1 and TRBJ2-7; possibly TRBD2 for D (5 bases). Trimming left V 6 bases short and J 8 bases short, with 14 bases between. The CDR3 is made up of 11 amino acids. CDR1 DFQATT and CDR2 SNEGSKA come from the germline V gene (reference sequence). DNA of the CDR3: TGCAGTGCCGGAGGACCGTGGAAGCAGTACTTC. Translated, it gives CSAGGPWKQYF.

The CDR3 protein is CASSHLTSGTNEQFF. The CDR3 DNA follows: TGTGCCAGCAGCCATCTTACTAGCGGGACGAATGAGCAGTTCTTC. J is TRBJ2-1 and V is TRBV3-1; 10 bases map to TRBD2. J was trimmed by 7 bases and V by 3 bases; bases with no gene match: 6. Germline values: CDR1 LGHDT, CDR2 YNNKEL (reference sequence). This CDR3 contains 15 residues.

In this sample, this clonotype turned up many times. This CDR3 reads CASSTIQSRDRITDTQYF. CDR3 nucleotides: TGTGCCAGCAGTACAATTCAAAGCCGGGACAGGATCACAGATACGCAGTATTTT. The gene calls are TRBV28 and TRBJ2-3, with 8 positions matching TRBD1. This CDR3 has 18 residues. CDR1 MDHEN and CDR2 SYDVKM come from the germline V gene. Unmatched junction bases numbered 15, after V lost 5 bases and J lost 2 bases.